The TCR beta chain under discussion was sequenced for a study of T cell changes during pregnancy in multiple sclerosis. With 10 bases removed from V and 9 bases from J, the gap between germline ends came to 22 bases. The germline V gene encodes CDR1 MNHEY and CDR2 SVGAGI. This CDR3 spans 14 amino acids. Method: immunoSEQ multiplex PCR; TCRdb's copy keeps in-frame clones and lacks some. The repertoire holds approximately 100,000 clones, roughly nine tenths seen once, with about 2% in the top ten. The chain carries TRBV6-5 and TRBJ1-3; no clear D. This sequence was found in a female donor in good health, enrolled as a control in a pregnancy study. The sequences come from peripheral blood, collected after pregnancy. CDR3 sequence reads: CATTQRHLRGTIYF. Written as DNA, the CDR3 is TGTGCCACAACCCAAAGGCATCTCCGAGGCACCATATATTTT.